This record concerns one T cell receptor beta chain sequence. The target antigen is unknown. The data were obtained in a study of T-cell reconstitution after alpha-beta-depleted transplantation in children. The CDR3 totals 14 residues. J lost 10 bases, V lost 4 bases, and 9 bases had no gene match. Germline V gene sequence: CDR1 SGHRS, CDR2 YFSETQ. Construction of the TCRbeta library involved unique molecular identifiers. TCRdb reanalysed the PCR reads using MiXCR and keeps one entry per CDR3 protein. The data contain 200,000 or so distinct CDR3 sequences, about 7% of them seen just once; the ten biggest clones take up more than 5.5%. Study results and limitations: Several hundred expanded graft clones reportedly supplied alpha-beta T cells about two months after transplant.

This rearrangement joins TRBV5-1 to TRBJ1-4, with TRBD1 identical over 8 bases. The TCR originated in a boy younger than 10 with acute lymphoblastic leukemia, due to receive a stem cell transplant. The sample consisted of PBMCs, taken before TCRalphabeta/CD19-depleted stem cell transplant. The CDR3 bases are TGCGCCAGCAGCGCCCAGGGGGCGGAAGGAAAACTGTTTTTT. Amino acid sequence: CASSAQGAEGKLFF.